This record covers a single TCR beta chain. This entry is derived from a study of shared clonotypes between healthy human individuals. Across several immunoSEQ plates, the genomic DNA of each subset was split evenly. Ten immunoSEQ deep assay plates were used to sequence the DNA of unsorted PBMCs. Repertoires were generated with immunoSEQ multiplex PCR, while TCRdb's copy carries only in-frame clones and drops some. The sample contains about 460,000 clones, around 77% of which appear only once. This CDR3 contains 15 residues. Trimming shortened V by 0 bases and J by 4 bases, and 13 bases separated the two germline ends. Germline loops: CDR1 LGHNA, CDR2 YNFKEQ.

The chain has TRBV4-2 and TRBJ2-7; D is possibly TRBD1 (5 bases). The source material was PBMCs. This clonotype originated in a woman aged 35 to 49 in good health. Some clones in this sample may be carry-over from other donors' samples. In DNA form, the CDR3 reads TGTGCCAGCAGCCAAGATCAACAGGTTTTTTACGAGCAGTACTTC. This translates into CASSQDQQVFYEQYF.